The text below deals with one TCR beta chain. The antigen remains unidentified. MiXCR, run by TCRdb on the RT-PCR reads, gives a single entry per CDR3 protein. Among roughly 160,000 distinct CDR3 sequences, around 10% were seen once, and the ten largest hold around 40%. Looked up from germline, CDR1 is SGHDT and CDR2 is YYEEEE. CDR3 length equals 16 residues. The junction had 9 bases not matched to a gene; V was cut back by 2 bases and J by 4 bases. This sample is drawn from a study of response to subunit inactivated influenza vaccine. Whole-study results and caveats: It was the authors' suggestion that each seasonal influenza vaccination recruits few new T cells.

The J gene is TRBJ2-5, the V gene TRBV5-6, with 9 bases identical to TRBD2. The sample consisted of CD8+ T cells sorted from PBMCs, taken 23 to 25 months after vaccination. This TCR derives from a man aged 50-75 years who received an inactivated influenza vaccine. CDR3 DNA: TGTGCCAGCAGCTTAAGTCTAGCGGGATTTAGAGAGACCCAGTACTTC. Translating it yields CASSLSLAGFRETQYF. Full variable domain (outside the CDR3, taken from reference TRBV5-6 and TRBJ2-5): DAGVTQSPTHLIKTRGQQVTLRCSPKSGHDTVSWYQQALGQGPQFIFQYYEEEERQRGNFPDRFSGHQFPNYSSELNVNALLLGDSALYLCASSLSLAGFRETQYFGPGTRLLVL.